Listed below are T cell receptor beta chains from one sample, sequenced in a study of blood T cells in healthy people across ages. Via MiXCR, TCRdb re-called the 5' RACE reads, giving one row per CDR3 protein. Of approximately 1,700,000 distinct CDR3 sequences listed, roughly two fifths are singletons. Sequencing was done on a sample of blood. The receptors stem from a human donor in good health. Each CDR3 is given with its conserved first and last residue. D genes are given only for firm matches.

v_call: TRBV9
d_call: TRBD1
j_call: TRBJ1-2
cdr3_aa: CASSHPSRTGDVYGYTF

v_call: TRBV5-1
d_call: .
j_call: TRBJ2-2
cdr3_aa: CASSFLSVGELFF

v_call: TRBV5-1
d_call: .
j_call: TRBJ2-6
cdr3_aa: CASSFSAPGSGANVLTF

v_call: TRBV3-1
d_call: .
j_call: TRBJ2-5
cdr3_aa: CASSDLATLPETQYF

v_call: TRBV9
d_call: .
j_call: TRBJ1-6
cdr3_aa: CASSVGWTPSSPLHF

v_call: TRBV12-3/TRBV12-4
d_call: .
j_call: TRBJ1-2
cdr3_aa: CASSLIEGYGYTF

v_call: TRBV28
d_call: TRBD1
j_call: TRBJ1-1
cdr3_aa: CASRPTADRVKAFF

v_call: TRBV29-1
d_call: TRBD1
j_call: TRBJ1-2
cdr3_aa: CSVTPPGTDYPYGYTF

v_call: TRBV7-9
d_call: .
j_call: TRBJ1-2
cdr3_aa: CASSLKSDFVGYTF

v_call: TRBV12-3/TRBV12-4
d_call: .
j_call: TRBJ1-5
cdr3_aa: CASSLVLENQPQHF

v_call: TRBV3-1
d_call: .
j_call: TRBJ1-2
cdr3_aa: CASSQNTGYTF

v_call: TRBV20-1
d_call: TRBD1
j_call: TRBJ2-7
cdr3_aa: CSAESGTGHMGHYGQYF

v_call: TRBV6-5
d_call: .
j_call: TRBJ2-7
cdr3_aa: CASVGDYEQYF

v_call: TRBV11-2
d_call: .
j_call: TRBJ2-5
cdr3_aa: CASSLGYSYQETQYF

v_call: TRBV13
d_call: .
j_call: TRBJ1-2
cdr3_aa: CASSLAYSGYTF

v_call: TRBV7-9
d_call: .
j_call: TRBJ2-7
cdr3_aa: CASSPGALYEQYF

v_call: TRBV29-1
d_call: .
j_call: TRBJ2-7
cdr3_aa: CSVRNGEQYF

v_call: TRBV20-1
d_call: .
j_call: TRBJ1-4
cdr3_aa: CSAPPGGRDEKLFF

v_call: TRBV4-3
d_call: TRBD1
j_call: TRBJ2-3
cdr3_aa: CASSQDHRDSLQYF

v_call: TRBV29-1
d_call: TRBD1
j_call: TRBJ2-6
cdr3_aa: CSVAGQGRSGANVLTF

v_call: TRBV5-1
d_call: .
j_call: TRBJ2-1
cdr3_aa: CASSLAVGYSVSYEQFF

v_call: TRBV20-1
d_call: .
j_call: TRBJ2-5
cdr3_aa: CSASETGLKETQYF

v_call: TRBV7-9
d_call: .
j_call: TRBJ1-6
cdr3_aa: CASSSSWGSSPLHF

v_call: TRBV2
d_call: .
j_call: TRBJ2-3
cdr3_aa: CASIQGETDTQYF

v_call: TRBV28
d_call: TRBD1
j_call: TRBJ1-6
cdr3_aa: CASSPRQGWSPLHF

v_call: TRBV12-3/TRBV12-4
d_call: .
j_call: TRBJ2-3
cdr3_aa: CARSFMIFRGGVWGTDTQYF

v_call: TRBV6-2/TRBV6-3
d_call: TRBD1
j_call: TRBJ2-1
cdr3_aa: CASSQPPGQGYNNEQFF

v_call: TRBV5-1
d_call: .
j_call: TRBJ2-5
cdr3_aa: CASTYGSQETQYF

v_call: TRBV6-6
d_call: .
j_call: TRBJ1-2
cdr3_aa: CASSYTKEGSNYGYTF

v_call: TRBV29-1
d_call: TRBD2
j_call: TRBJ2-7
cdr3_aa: CSSLAGGTSYEQYF

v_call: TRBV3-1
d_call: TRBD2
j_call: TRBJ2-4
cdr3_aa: CASSQGLAGIKYF

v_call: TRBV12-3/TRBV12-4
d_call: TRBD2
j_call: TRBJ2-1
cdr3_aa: CASRLKVYTSGDHNEEFF

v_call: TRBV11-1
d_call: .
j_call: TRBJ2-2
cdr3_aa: CASSLRALTTGELFF

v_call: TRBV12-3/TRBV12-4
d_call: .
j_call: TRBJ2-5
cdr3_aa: CASSLDARIETQYF

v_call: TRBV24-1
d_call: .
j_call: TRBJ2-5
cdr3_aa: CATSDLGTPTQETQYF

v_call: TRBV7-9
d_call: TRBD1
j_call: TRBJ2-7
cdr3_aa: CASSLLAPRRDSPYEQYF

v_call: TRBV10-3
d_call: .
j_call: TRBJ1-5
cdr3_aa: CAIIRPGLDQPQHF

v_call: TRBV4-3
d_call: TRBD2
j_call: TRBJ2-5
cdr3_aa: CASSQDIPLAGGETQYF

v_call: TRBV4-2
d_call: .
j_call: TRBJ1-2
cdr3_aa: CVSSQARGLRDGYTF

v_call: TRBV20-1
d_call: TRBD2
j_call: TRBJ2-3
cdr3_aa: CSARGGRGDTQYF

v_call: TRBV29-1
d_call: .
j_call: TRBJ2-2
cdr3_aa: CSVGNTGELFF

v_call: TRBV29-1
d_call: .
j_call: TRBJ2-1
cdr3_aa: CSVGVANERFF

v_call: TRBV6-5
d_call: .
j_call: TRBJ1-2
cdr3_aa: CASSLNVHFNGYTF

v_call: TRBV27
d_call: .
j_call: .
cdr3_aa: CTSRRGGWTEAPYEQYF

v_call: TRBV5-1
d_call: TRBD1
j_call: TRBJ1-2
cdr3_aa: CASNVGTGGHDGYTF

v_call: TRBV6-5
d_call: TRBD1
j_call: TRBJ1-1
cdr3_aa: CASSYSSGGHTEAFF